A selection of T cell receptor beta chains follows, all from one sample in a study of somatic mutations in cytotoxic T cells in rheumatoid arthritis. Method: immunoSEQ multiplex PCR; TCRdb's copy keeps in-frame clones and lacks some. The sample has about 10,000 clones; about 89% are singletons. Specimen: CD8+ T cells sorted from blood. Every receptor here comes from a young woman with rheumatoid arthritis. Each CDR3 is given with its conserved first and last residue. Each record gives: J gene, V gene, clone size, D gene, CDR3 protein, CDR3 DNA. A D gene is named only where the DNA matches it firmly. Some rows mark clone size as missing; the rest say once, few, many or name a class of expanded clone.

TRBJ1-1	TRBV29-1	-	TRBD1	CSVEDLFGDRANTEAFF	TGCAGCGTTGAAGATCTCTTCGGGGACAGGGCGAACACTGAAGCTTTCTTT
TRBJ1-5	TRBV5-8	-	-	CASSLQGYSNQPQHF	TGTGCCAGCAGCCTCCAGGGATATAGCAATCAGCCCCAGCATTTT
TRBJ2-7	TRBV27	-	-	CASSSGWGDEQYF	TGTGCCAGCAGTTCCGGGTGGGGGGACGAGCAGTACTTC
TRBJ2-7	TRBV15	-	TRBD2	CATSRDRGRADEQYF	TGTGCCACCAGCAGAGATCGAGGGAGGGCCGACGAGCAGTACTTC
TRBJ2-1	TRBV9	-	-	CASSVTQGTPTGVYNEQFF	TGTGCCAGCAGCGTAACTCAGGGTACCCCGACGGGGGTCTACAATGAGCAGTTCTTC
TRBJ2-3	TRBV5-1	-	TRBD2	CASRASGGGPDTQYF	TGCGCCAGCAGAGCCAGCGGGGGGGGCCCAGATACGCAGTATTTT
TRBJ1-5	TRBV10-2	-	TRBD1	CASSGPGTEPQHF	TGCGCCAGCAGTGGTCCCGGGACAGAGCCCCAGCATTTT
TRBJ1-2	TRBV9	once	TRBD1	CASSANPGQPTQLYYGYTF	TGTGCCAGCAGCGCCAATCCGGGACAGCCTACTCAGTTGTACTATGGCTACACCTTC
TRBJ2-1	TRBV27	-	TRBD2	CASVSLLAGDDEQFF	TGTGCCAGCGTCTCGCTCCTAGCGGGAGATGACGAGCAGTTCTTC
TRBJ2-2	TRBV12-5	-	TRBD1	CASGFQTGTEHTGELFF	TGTGCTAGTGGTTTTCAAACCGGGACAGAACACACCGGGGAGCTGTTTTTT
TRBJ1-1	TRBV29-1	few	TRBD1	CSVVQGGTEAFF	TGCAGCGTTGTACAGGGGGGAACTGAAGCTTTCTTT
TRBJ2-6	TRBV14	-	-	CASSLRDEGWSSGANVLTF	TGTGCCAGCAGCCTGCGAGACGAGGGCTGGAGTTCTGGGGCCAACGTCCTGACTTTC
TRBJ2-7	TRBV4-1	-	-	CASSQDGGFSYEQYF	TGCGCCAGCAGCCAAGACGGGGGATTCTCCTACGAGCAGTACTTC
TRBJ2-7	TRBV19	-	TRBD2	CASTPGGYEQYF	TGTGCCAGTACCCCGGGGGGCTACGAGCAGTACTTC
TRBJ2-5	TRBV27	once	TRBD1	CASSLSAGNRGETQYF	TGTGCCAGCAGCCTCTCCGCCGGGAACAGGGGAGAGACCCAGTACTTC
TRBJ1-6	TRBV2	-	-	CASSPLGSPLHF	TGTGCCAGCAGCCCCCTCGGTTCACCCCTCCACTTT
TRBJ1-2	TRBV27	-	-	CASSPIAGKGGYTF	TGTGCCAGCAGTCCTATTGCGGGGAAAGGTGGCTACACCTTC
TRBJ2-1	TRBV28	-	-	CASSPRTSYNEQFF	TGTGCCAGCAGTCCCCGGACTTCATACAATGAGCAGTTCTTC
TRBJ2-5	TRBV27	-	-	CASSLSSLAWETQYF	TGTGCCAGCAGTTTATCGTCTCTGGCTTGGGAGACCCAGTACTTC
TRBJ1-4	TRBV6-1	-	TRBD1	CASSEQRRTGPNEKLFF	TGTGCCAGCAGTGAACAGAGGAGGACAGGACCTAATGAAAAACTGTTTTTT
TRBJ2-2	TRBV9	-	TRBD1	CASSVQSREGQGGKVGELFF	TGTGCCAGCAGCGTCCAATCCCGCGAGGGACAGGGAGGAAAGGTCGGGGAGCTGTTTTTT
TRBJ2-1	TRBV7-7	-	-	CASSLGLENEQFF	TGTGCTAGCAGCTTGGGACTCGAGAATGAGCAGTTCTTC
TRBJ1-1	TRBV27	-	TRBD1	CASSLSVMTGFEAFF	TGTGCCAGCAGTTTATCGGTAATGACAGGGTTTGAAGCTTTCTTT
TRBJ1-1	TRBV27	-	-	CASIRGANYFTEAFF	TGTGCCAGCATTCGGGGGGCGAATTATTTCACTGAAGCTTTCTTT
TRBJ2-1	TRBV27	-	-	CASSFLGAGDPYNEQFF	TGTGCCAGCAGTTTTCTAGGAGCGGGCGATCCCTACAATGAGCAGTTCTTC
TRBJ1-5	TRBV2	-	-	CASSERGGGHTNQPQHF	TGTGCCAGCAGTGAAAGGGGAGGTGGACATACCAATCAGCCCCAGCATTTT
TRBJ2-7	TRBV6-5	-	-	CASSEGVSYEQYF	TGTGCCAGCAGCGAGGGGGTGTCCTACGAGCAGTACTTC
TRBJ2-5	TRBV28	-	-	CASSLGGARETQYF	TGTGCCAGCAGTTTGGGGGGGGCGCGAGAGACCCAGTACTTC
TRBJ1-2	TRBV5-5	-	TRBD1	CASSLYTGDYYGYTF	TGTGCCAGCAGCTTGTATACAGGGGACTACTATGGCTACACCTTC
TRBJ2-3	TRBV7-2	-	TRBD2	CASSSSGRAGYF	TGTGCCAGCAGCTCCAGCGGGAGGGCCGGATATTTT
TRBJ2-5	TRBV4-2	-	TRBD2	CASSQDSLREEGEETQYF	TGTGCCAGCAGCCAAGATAGTTTGCGGGAGGAAGGGGAAGAGACCCAGTACTTC
TRBJ2-2	TRBV6-5	-	TRBD2	CASSFSGGVPGGELFF	TGTGCCAGCAGTTTTAGCGGGGGGGTCCCAGGCGGGGAGCTGTTTTTT
TRBJ2-7	TRBV9	once	TRBD1	CASSVEGQGSYEQYF	TGTGCCAGCAGCGTAGAGGGACAGGGATCCTACGAGCAGTACTTC
TRBJ1-5	TRBV5-1	-	TRBD1	CASSLGQGEQPQHF	TGCGCCAGCAGCTTAGGACAGGGTGAGCAGCCCCAGCATTTT
TRBJ1-5	TRBV6-5	-	TRBD1	CASSQGEVVAPQHF	TGTGCCAGCAGTCAGGGGGAGGTAGTGGCGCCCCAGCATTTT
TRBJ2-4	TRBV2	-	-	CASSQGGDRKNIQYF	TGTGCCAGCAGCCAAGGGGGGGACAGGAAAAACATTCAGTACTTC
TRBJ2-1	TRBV2	-	TRBD2	CASREGVAGIHNEQFF	TGTGCCAGCAGGGAAGGGGTAGCGGGAATCCACAATGAGCAGTTCTTC
TRBJ2-7	TRBV27	-	TRBD1	CASSFLPPGQGNEQYF	TGTGCCAGCAGTTTTTTACCTCCGGGACAGGGCAACGAGCAGTACTTC
TRBJ2-7	TRBV7-9	-	-	CASSPDSPYEQYF	TGTGCCAGCAGCCCCGACAGCCCCTACGAGCAGTACTTC
TRBJ2-7	TRBV5-1	-	-	CASSFTSAGSYEQYF	TGCGCCAGCAGCTTCACAAGCGCCGGCTCCTACGAGCAGTACTTC
TRBJ2-7	TRBV25-1	-	-	CAVEGSYEQYF	TGTGCCGTAGAGGGTTCCTACGAGCAGTACTTC
TRBJ2-2	TRBV6-4	-	-	CASSTDRDSTGELFF	TGTGCCAGCAGTACCGACCGGGATAGTACCGGGGAGCTGTTTTTT
TRBJ2-7	TRBV6-5	-	TRBD2	CASSLGLESTYEQYF	TGTGCCAGCAGCCTCGGACTAGAATCGACCTACGAGCAGTACTTC
TRBJ1-2	TRBV29-1	-	-	CSVESGNYGYTF	TGCAGCGTTGAGTCGGGAAACTATGGCTACACCTTC
TRBJ1-5	TRBV4-1	-	TRBD1	CASSQAWTGYDQPQHF	TGCGCCAGCAGCCAGGCCTGGACAGGGTACGACCAGCCCCAGCATTTT
TRBJ1-1	TRBV27	-	TRBD1	CASRQGPNTEAFF	TGTGCCAGCAGACAGGGGCCGAACACTGAAGCTTTCTTT
TRBJ1-6	TRBV5-6	-	TRBD1	CASSPGTGGYSPLHF	TGTGCCAGCAGCCCCGGGACAGGGGGTTATTCACCCCTCCACTTT
TRBJ2-1	TRBV6-4	-	TRBD2	CASSDSTSGRPDEQFF	TGTGCCAGCAGTGACTCGACTAGCGGGAGACCCGATGAGCAGTTCTTC
TRBJ2-1	TRBV5-8	-	-	CASRGLGSSYNEQFF	TGTGCCAGCAGGGGTCTCGGGAGCTCCTACAATGAGCAGTTCTTC
TRBJ2-5	TRBV6-1	few	-	CASTSPGELETQYF	TGTGCCAGCACCTCCCCGGGGGAGCTGGAGACCCAGTACTTC
TRBJ1-1	TRBV19	-	-	CASSITDWNTEAFF	TGTGCCAGTAGTATAACTGATTGGAACACTGAAGCTTTCTTT
TRBJ2-3	TRBV15	once	TRBD1	CATSKTGAQDTQYF	TGTGCCACCAGCAAAACAGGGGCTCAAGATACGCAGTATTTT
TRBJ2-5	TRBV27	-	-	CASRLTQTQGPETQYF	TGTGCCAGCAGGCTAACACAGACACAGGGACCGGAGACCCAGTACTTC
TRBJ2-1	TRBV27	-	TRBD2	CASSPGTSGSNEQFF	TGTGCCAGCAGTCCGGGGACTAGCGGGAGTAATGAGCAGTTCTTC
TRBJ1-5	TRBV27	-	-	CASSPLGGTKQPQHF	TGTGCCAGCAGCCCCCTGGGGGGAACTAAGCAGCCCCAGCATTTT
TRBJ2-7	TRBV2	-	TRBD1	CASRRQGNEQYF	TGTGCCAGCAGGCGACAGGGGAACGAGCAGTACTTC
TRBJ2-7	TRBV4-3	-	TRBD1	CASSPAGTVSYEQYF	TGCGCCAGCAGCCCGGCCGGGACAGTTTCCTACGAGCAGTACTTC
TRBJ2-5	TRBV7-9	-	TRBD1	CASSPGTGQETQYF	TGTGCCAGCAGCCCAGGGACAGGCCAAGAGACCCAGTACTTC
TRBJ1-2	TRBV25-1	-	-	CAVEGGNYGYTF	TGTGCCGTCGAGGGTGGCAACTATGGCTACACCTTC
TRBJ2-1	TRBV5-8	-	TRBD2	CASSHGTTLYNEQFF	TGTGCCAGCAGCCACGGGACTACCCTCTACAATGAGCAGTTCTTC